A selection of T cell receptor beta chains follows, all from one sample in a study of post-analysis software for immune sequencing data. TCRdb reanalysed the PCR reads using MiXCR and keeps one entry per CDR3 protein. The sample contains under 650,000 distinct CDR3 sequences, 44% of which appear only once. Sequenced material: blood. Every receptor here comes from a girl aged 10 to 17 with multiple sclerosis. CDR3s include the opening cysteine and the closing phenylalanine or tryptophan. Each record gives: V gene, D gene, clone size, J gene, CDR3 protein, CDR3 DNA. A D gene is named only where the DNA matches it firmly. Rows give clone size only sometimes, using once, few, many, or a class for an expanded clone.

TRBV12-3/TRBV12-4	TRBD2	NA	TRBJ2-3	CASSLYGGAKDTQYF	TGTGCCAGCAGTTTATACGGGGGGGCCAAAGATACGCAGTATTTT
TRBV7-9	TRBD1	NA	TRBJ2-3	CASSARTGYHTDTQYF	TGTGCCAGCAGCGCTCGGACAGGGTACCACACAGATACGCAGTATTTT
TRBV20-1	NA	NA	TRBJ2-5	CSACIWGETQYF	TGCAGTGCCTGTATTTGGGGGGAGACCCAGTACTTC
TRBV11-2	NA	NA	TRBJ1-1	CASSGTVDTEAFF	TGTGCCAGCAGCGGAACAGTGGACACTGAAGCTTTCTTT
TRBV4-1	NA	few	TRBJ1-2	CASRKQGGGYGYTF	TGCGCCAGCAGGAAGCAGGGAGGCGGCTATGGCTACACCTTC
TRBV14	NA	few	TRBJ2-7	CASSQLITGQTYEQYF	TGTGCCAGCAGCCAGCTAATAACCGGCCAAACCTACGAGCAGTACTTC
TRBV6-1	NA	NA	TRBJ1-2	CASSAGRDSYTF	TGTGCCAGCAGTGCGGGCCGGGACAGCTACACCTTC
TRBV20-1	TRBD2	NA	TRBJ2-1	CSARDSGRAYNEQFF	TGCAGTGCTAGAGATAGCGGGAGGGCCTACAATGAGCAGTTCTTC
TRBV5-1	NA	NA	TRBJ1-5	CASNPTDSPSNQPQHF	TGCGCCAGCAACCCGACAGATTCCCCTAGCAATCAGCCCCAGCATTTT
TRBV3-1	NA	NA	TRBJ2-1	CASSQDTAWSEQFF	TGTGCCAGCAGCCAAGATACGGCGTGGAGTGAGCAGTTCTTC
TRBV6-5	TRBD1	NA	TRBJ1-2	CATSRGHNYGYTF	TGTGCCACGTCCAGGGGGCATAACTATGGCTACACCTTC
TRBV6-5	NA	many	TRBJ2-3	CASSYPSLGTQYF	TGTGCCAGCAGTTACCCCTCGCTGGGAACACAGTATTTT
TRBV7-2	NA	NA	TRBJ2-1	CASSLLGTFGEQFF	TGTGCCAGCAGCTTATTAGGTACTTTTGGTGAGCAGTTCTTC
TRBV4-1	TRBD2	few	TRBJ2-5	CASQPLRGYQETQYF	TGCGCCTCTCAACCCCTGCGGGGGTACCAAGAGACCCAGTACTTC
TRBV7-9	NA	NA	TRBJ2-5	CASSVLFRGQGETQYF	TGTGCCAGCAGCGTCCTTTTCCGGGGCCAGGGAGAGACCCAGTACTTC
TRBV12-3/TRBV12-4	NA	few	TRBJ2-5	CASSPTGVLQYF	TGTGCCAGCAGTCCCACTGGGGTATTGCAGTACTTC
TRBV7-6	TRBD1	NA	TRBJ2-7	CVSSLEGDRASYEQYF	TGTGTCAGCAGCTTAGAGGGGGACAGGGCGTCCTACGAGCAGTACTTC
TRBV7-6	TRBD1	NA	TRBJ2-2	CASSAGQGYTGELFF	TGTGCCAGCAGCGCGGGACAGGGGTACACCGGGGAGCTGTTTTTT
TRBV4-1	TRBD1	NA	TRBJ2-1	CASSQDRNRGPYNEQFF	TGCGCCAGCAGCCAAGATCGCAACAGGGGACCCTACAATGAGCAGTTCTTC
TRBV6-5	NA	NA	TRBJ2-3	CASSSDPAADTQYF	TGTGCCAGCAGTTCCGACCCGGCCGCAGATACGCAGTATTTT
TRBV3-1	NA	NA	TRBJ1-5	CASSETTGANQPQHF	TGTGCCAGCAGCGAAACGACAGGAGCCAATCAGCCCCAGCATTTT
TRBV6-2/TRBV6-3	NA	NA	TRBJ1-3	CASSTDPGTTIYF	TGTGCCAGCAGTACCGACCCCGGGACCACCATATATTTT
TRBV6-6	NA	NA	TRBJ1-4	CASGFSQGGEFAKLFF	TGTGCCAGCGGTTTCTCACAGGGAGGCGAATTTGCAAAACTGTTTTTT
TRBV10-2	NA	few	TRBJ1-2	CASSELKAPGKHGYTF	TGCGCCAGCAGTGAGCTAAAGGCCCCAGGGAAGCATGGCTACACCTTC
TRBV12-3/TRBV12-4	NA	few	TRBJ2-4	CASSFRGAGAKNIQYF	TGTGCCAGCAGTTTCCGGGGGGCAGGGGCCAAAAACATTCAGTACTTC
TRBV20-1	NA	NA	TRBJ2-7	CSANRDPYEQYF	TGCAGTGCTAACAGGGACCCCTACGAGCAGTACTTC
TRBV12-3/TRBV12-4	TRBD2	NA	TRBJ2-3	CASSSAGVSPDTQYF	TGTGCCAGCAGTTCAGCGGGAGTGAGCCCAGATACGCAGTATTTT
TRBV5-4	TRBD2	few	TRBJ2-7	CASRPGTSPYEQYF	TGTGCCAGCAGGCCGGGGACTAGTCCGTACGAGCAGTACTTC
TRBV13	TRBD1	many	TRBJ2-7	CASSVTGREQYF	TGTGCCAGCAGCGTGACAGGGCGCGAGCAGTACTTC
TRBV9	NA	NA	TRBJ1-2	CASSPDWVDGYTF	TGTGCCAGCAGCCCTGATTGGGTAGATGGCTACACCTTC
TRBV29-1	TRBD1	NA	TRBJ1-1	CSVVAFRQGNTEAFF	TGCAGCGTTGTTGCCTTTCGACAGGGAAACACTGAAGCTTTCTTT
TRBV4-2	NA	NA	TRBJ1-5	CASSRSHSLYSNQPQHF	TGTGCCAGCAGCCGCTCGCACAGTCTCTATAGCAATCAGCCCCAGCATTTT
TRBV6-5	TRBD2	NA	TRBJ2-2	CASSSGTTNTGELFF	TGTGCCAGCAGTTCGGGGACTACGAACACCGGGGAGCTGTTTTTT
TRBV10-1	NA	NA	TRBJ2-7	CASASGTYIPYEQYF	TGCGCCAGCGCCTCAGGGACCTACATACCTTACGAGCAGTACTTC
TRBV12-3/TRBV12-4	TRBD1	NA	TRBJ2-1	CASSQGARGEQFF	TGTGCCAGCAGTCAGGGGGCCAGGGGTGAGCAGTTCTTC
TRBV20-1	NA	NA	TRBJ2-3	CSARETRDVFESITDTQYF	TGCAGTGCTAGAGAAACCAGGGATGTGTTTGAGTCGATCACAGATACGCAGTATTTT
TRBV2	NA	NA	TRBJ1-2	CASSESRVDYGYTF	TGTGCCAGCAGTGAAAGCAGGGTAGACTATGGCTACACCTTC
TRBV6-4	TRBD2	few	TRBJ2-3	CASSDSLPSGRSTDTQYF	TGTGCCAGCAGTGATTCTCTACCTAGCGGGAGATCAACAGATACGCAGTATTTT
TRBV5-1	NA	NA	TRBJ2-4	CASMIGNIQYF	TGCGCCAGCATGATCGGAAACATTCAGTACTTC
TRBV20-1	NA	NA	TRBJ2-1	CSAFEMRASSYNEQFF	TGCAGTGCTTTCGAAATGCGGGCGAGCTCCTACAATGAGCAGTTCTTC
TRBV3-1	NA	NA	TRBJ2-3	CASSLSARTADTQYF	TGTGCCAGCAGCCTCTCGGCGAGGACCGCAGATACGCAGTATTTT
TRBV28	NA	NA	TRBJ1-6	CASSPAWGVNSPLHF	TGTGCCAGCAGTCCGGCTTGGGGCGTAAATTCACCCCTCCACTTT
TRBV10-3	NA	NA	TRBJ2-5	CAISELEQETQYF	TGTGCCATCAGTGAGCTGGAGCAAGAGACCCAGTACTTC
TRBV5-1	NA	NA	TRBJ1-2	CASSHGSGGLGGYTF	TGCGCCAGCAGCCACGGCTCTGGGGGCTTAGGGGGCTACACCTTC
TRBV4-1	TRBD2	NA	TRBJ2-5	CASNAAGGRETQYF	TGCGCCAGCAATGCGGCGGGAGGTCGGGAGACCCAGTACTTC
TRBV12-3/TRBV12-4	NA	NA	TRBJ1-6	CASSEEGESPLHF	TGTGCCAGCAGTGAGGAAGGGGAATCACCCCTCCACTTT
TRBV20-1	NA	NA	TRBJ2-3	CSASVLGGGTDTQYF	TGCAGTGCTAGTGTTTTGGGGGGAGGCACAGATACGCAGTATTTT